The 5 T cell receptor beta chains in this list originate from one sample, sequenced in a study of early T cells in non-severe SARS-CoV-2 infection. In TCRdb, the 5' RACE reads were re-called with MiXCR into one record per CDR3 protein. The repertoire consists of 80,000 or so distinct CDR3 sequences, with 11% occurring once and the leading ten covering about 12%. This specimen consisted of whole blood, obtained at baseline. These TCRs come from an adult who was a healthcare worker with PCR-confirmed SARS-CoV-2 infection or an uninfected control (not recorded which).

This clonotype was observed a few times. The V gene is TRBV18, the J gene TRBJ1-1; D call uncertain. Trimming took 1 base from V and 0 from J, leaving 3 bases between them. CDR1 and CDR2 from the germline V gene are KGHSH and LQKENI. The length of the CDR3 is 13 residues. CDR3 sequence reads: CASSPHVNTEAFF. CDR3 DNA: TGTGCCAGCTCACCACATGTGAACACTGAAGCTTTCTTT.

The chain has TRBV3-1 and TRBJ2-6; D uncertain. Per germline, CDR1 LGHDT and CDR2 YNNKEL (reference sequence). V lost 0 bases, J lost 0 bases, and 9 bases lay in between. The CDR3 is made up of 17 amino acids. Here the CDR3 reads CASSQEGRRSGANVLTF. For the CDR3, the DNA is TGTGCCAGCAGCCAAGAAGGACGGCGCTCTGGGGCCAACGTCCTGACTTTC.

This clonotype has only a few counts. The chain joins TRBV5-1 to TRBJ2-1; possibly TRBD2 for D (5 bases). The CDR3 runs 16 residues. Looked up from germline, CDR1 is SGHRS and CDR2 is YFSETQ. Trimming cost V 0 bases and J 6 bases, with 16 bases left between them. Here the CDR3 DNA reads TGCGCCAGCAGCTTGGCGAGCGGACCTTCGGGCAATGAGCAGTTCTTC. Translating it yields CASSLASGPSGNEQFF.

This clonotype was found many times. The J gene is TRBJ2-7, the V gene TRBV11-2, with D possibly being TRBD1 (5 bases). Trimming removed 5 bases from V and 0 bases from J, with 8 bases in between. The CDR3 extends over 13 amino acids. CDR1 and CDR2 from the germline V gene are SGHAT and FQNNGV. The CDR3 region is CASSQGDSYEQYF. The CDR3 DNA is TGTGCCAGCAGCCAAGGGGACTCCTACGAGCAGTACTTC.

This clonotype was picked up a small number of times. V and J are TRBV3-1 and TRBJ2-7; D gene uncertain. There are 15 residues in the CDR3. The germline gives CDR1 LGHDT, CDR2 YNNKEL (reference sequence). With 5 bases removed from V and 0 bases from J, the gap between germline ends came to 14 bases. The CDR3 sequence: CASSSREVRSYEQYF. In DNA, the CDR3 is TGTGCCAGCAGCTCTCGTGAGGTCCGCTCCTACGAGCAGTACTTC.